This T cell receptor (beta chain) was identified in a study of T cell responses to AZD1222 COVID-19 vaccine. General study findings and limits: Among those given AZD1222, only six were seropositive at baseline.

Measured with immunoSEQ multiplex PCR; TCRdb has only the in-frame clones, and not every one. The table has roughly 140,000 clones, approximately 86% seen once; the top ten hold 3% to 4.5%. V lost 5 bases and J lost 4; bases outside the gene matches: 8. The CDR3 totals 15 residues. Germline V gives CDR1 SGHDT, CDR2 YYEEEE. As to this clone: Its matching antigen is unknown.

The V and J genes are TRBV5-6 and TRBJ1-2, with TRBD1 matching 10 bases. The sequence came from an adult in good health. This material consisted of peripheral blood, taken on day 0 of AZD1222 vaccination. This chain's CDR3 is CASSSGQGGPYGYTF. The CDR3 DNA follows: TGTGCCAGCAGTAGCGGACAGGGGGGACCCTATGGCTACACCTTC.